The rows below give T cell receptor beta chains drawn from one sample of a study of T cell repertoires in cytomegalovirus infection. One entry per CDR3 protein results from TCRdb running MiXCR on the reads. The table includes about 260,000 distinct CDR3 sequences, approximately 15% detected once. Source material: PBMCs. Receptor source: a human donor in good health (CMV status not recorded). Some clones in this sample may be carry-over from other donors' samples. Both conserved end residues are part of each CDR3. D genes are given only for firm matches. Where a row states a size, it is once, few, many or the class of an expanded clone; other rows omit it.

clone_size j_call d_call v_call cdr3_aa
many TRBJ1-5 TRBD1 TRBV12-3/TRBV12-4 CASSTRGIKPQHF
many TRBJ2-5 - TRBV7-7 CASSLARDQETQYF
- TRBJ2-5 - TRBV20-1 CSARPPAGGETQYF
many TRBJ2-5 TRBD1 TRBV12-3/TRBV12-4 CASSRGQGTGGGETQYF
many TRBJ1-4 - TRBV11-2 CASSPGTTTNEKLFF
- TRBJ2-7 - TRBV15 CATSRQGRYEQYF
many TRBJ2-2 TRBD2 TRBV7-8 CASKATSGGELFF
- TRBJ1-1 - TRBV20-1 CSASVPGKPEAFF
many TRBJ1-3 - TRBV7-9 CASSQRRISGNTIYF
- TRBJ2-3 TRBD2 TRBV20-1 CSASRRTRSPDTQYF
few TRBJ2-7 TRBD2 TRBV10-3 CAISQTSGGYEQYF
many TRBJ2-3 - TRBV7-2 CASSLVTRSGDTQYF
few TRBJ1-1 - TRBV7-9 CASSRRQDEAFF
many TRBJ2-1 - TRBV6-1 CASSSGQSRRDFLNNEQFF
- TRBJ2-7 TRBD1 TRBV19 CASSMKETGNYEQYF